The sequence of this T cell receptor (beta chain) was determined in a study of PD-1 blockade in classical Hodgkin lymphoma. Trimming took 3 bases from V and 1 from J, leaving 10 bases between them. The CDR3 sequence is 14 residues long. The V gene's germline CDR1 is SGHNT and CDR2 YYREEE (reference sequence). The time point here: newly diagnosed, previously untreated cHL patient sample. General study findings and limits: Sources of repertoire differences remain undefined, possibly disease activity or prior therapy.

Details on this clone: What it recognizes is unknown.

Here immunoSEQ multiplex PCR was the method, and the copy in TCRdb shows in-frame clones only, minus some. The sample lists fewer than 90,000 clones, over 90% occurring once. This chain connects TRBV5-4 to TRBJ1-2, with a weak D call TRBD1 (5 bases). This receptor was obtained from a human donor with classical Hodgkin lymphoma. Sequencing was carried out using peripheral blood mononuclear cells (PBMCs). The chain's CDR3 is CASSSLDSNYGYTF. CDR3 coding DNA: TGTGCCAGCAGCTCTCTAGACAGTAACTATGGCTACACCTTC.